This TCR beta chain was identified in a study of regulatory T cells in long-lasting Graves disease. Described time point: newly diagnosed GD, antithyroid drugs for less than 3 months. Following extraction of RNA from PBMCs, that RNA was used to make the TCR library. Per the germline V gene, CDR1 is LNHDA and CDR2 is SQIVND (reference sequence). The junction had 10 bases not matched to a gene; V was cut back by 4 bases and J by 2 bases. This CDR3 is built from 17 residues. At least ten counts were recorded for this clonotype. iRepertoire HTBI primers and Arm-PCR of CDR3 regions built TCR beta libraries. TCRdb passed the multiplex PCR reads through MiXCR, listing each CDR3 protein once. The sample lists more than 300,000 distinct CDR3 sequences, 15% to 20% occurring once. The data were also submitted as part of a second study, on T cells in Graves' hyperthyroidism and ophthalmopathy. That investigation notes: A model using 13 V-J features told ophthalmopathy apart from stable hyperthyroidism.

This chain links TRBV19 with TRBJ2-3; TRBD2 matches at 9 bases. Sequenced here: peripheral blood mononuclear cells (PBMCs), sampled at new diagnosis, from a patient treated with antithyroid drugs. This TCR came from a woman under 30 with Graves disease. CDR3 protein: CASSRASGATHTDTQYF. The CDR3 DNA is TGTGCCAGTAGTAGGGCTAGCGGGGCGACCCACACAGATACGCAGTATTTT.